This entry lists 12 T cell receptor beta chains sequenced from one sample in a study of STAT3 mutations in large granular lymphocyte leukemia. The antigens of these receptors remain unknown. Whole-study results and caveats: Every T-cell large granular lymphocyte leukemia patient had at least one immunodominant TCR beta clonotype.

Some clones are missing from TCRdb's copy, which holds only in-frame ones; the method was immunoSEQ multiplex PCR. In the table there are over 10,000 clones, 81% of which are singletons. Sequenced material: peripheral blood mononuclear cells. The receptors were gathered from a man aged 60 to 75 with T-cell large granular lymphocyte leukemia. Some clones in this sample may be carry-over from other donors' samples.

This chain joins TRBV18 and TRBJ1-2; D call uncertain. V lost 2 bases and J lost 3, with 4 bases in between. The germline gives CDR1 KGHSH, CDR2 LQKENI. This CDR3 comprises 12 residues. DNA of the CDR3: TGTGCCAGCTCACCAGGGGACTATGGCTACACCTTC. It codes for CASSPGDYGYTF.

The V call is TRBV28, the J call TRBJ2-1; D may correspond to TRBD1 or TRBD2 (6 bases each). The CDR3 runs 14 residues. Germline V lookup: CDR1 MDHEN, CDR2 SYDVKM. Trimming removed 3 bases from V and 10 bases from J, with 16 bases in between. The CDR3 sequence is CASSLGGSQTEQFF. The CDR3 DNA reads TGTGCCAGCAGTTTGGGGGGCAGTCAAACCGAGCAGTTCTTC.

The chain has TRBV5-1 and TRBJ2-2; D not resolved. Trimming took 2 bases from V and 0 from J, leaving 8 bases between them. From germline, CDR1 is SGHRS and CDR2 YFSETQ. CDR3 length: 15 amino acids. The CDR3 sequence: CASSFVRTNTGELFF. DNA of the CDR3: TGCGCCAGCAGCTTCGTCAGAACGAACACCGGGGAGCTGTTTTTT.

For the CDR3, the DNA is TGTGCCGGGCGAGGGGGCGATGGAAGAACTGAAGCTTTCTTT. Protein sequence: CAGRGGDGRTEAFF. The rearrangement links TRBV7-9 to TRBJ1-1; 7 bases match TRBD1. Per the germline V gene, CDR1 is SEHNR and CDR2 is FQNEAQ (reference sequence). This CDR3 comprises 14 residues. V trimming: 11 bases; J trimming: 5 bases; junction bases outside the gene matches: 14.

The chain links TRBV28 to TRBJ2-7; TRBD2 agrees at 7 bases. Germline CDR1 and CDR2: MDHEN and SYDVKM. V lost 8 bases to trimming and J lost 0 bases; unmatched junction nucleotides: 10. The CDR3 spans 15 residues. The CDR3, as DNA: TGTGCCAGCTTGGGGGGGGGAGCCCACTCCTACGAGCAGTACTTC. The encoded protein is CASLGGGAHSYEQYF.

The rearrangement uses TRBV5-1 and TRBJ2-3; the D gene could be TRBD1 or TRBD2 (5 bases each). The CDR3 extends over 12 amino acids. The V gene lost 4 bases and the J gene lost 6 bases, with 9 bases spanning the gap. Per germline, CDR1 SGHRS and CDR2 YFSETQ. CDR3 bases: TGCGCCAGCAGCGAGGGGCGGGATACGCAGTATTTT. Translation: CASSEGRDTQYF.

The CDR3 protein is CASSEGNTQYF. The CDR3 DNA follows: TGTGCCAGCAGTGAGGGAAATACGCAGTATTTT. The rearrangement uses TRBV6-1 and TRBJ2-3; no definite D call. The CDR3 is 11 amino acids. Trimming took off 3 bases at V and 7 bases at J, with 5 bases between the two ends. CDR1 is MNHNS and CDR2 is SASEGT in the germline V gene.

The chain links TRBV5-5 to TRBJ2-7; D is undetermined. V shed 1 base and J shed 6 bases, with 14 bases lying between them. Per germline, CDR1 SGHKS and CDR2 YYEKEE (reference sequence). The CDR3 is 14 amino acids. CDR3 coding DNA: TGTGCCAGCAGCTTGAACGGTATTCTCCCCGAGCAGTACTTC. As protein: CASSLNGILPEQYF.

This chain connects TRBV7-9 to TRBJ2-2; the match to TRBD1 covers 7 bases. CDR1 is SEHNR and CDR2 is FQNEAQ in the germline V gene (reference sequence). V was pared by 5 bases and J by 6 bases, with 12 bases of the junction left unmatched. The CDR3 contains 16 residues. The CDR3 here is CASSPGQVMGAGELFF. CDR3 in DNA: TGTGCCAGCAGCCCTGGACAGGTGATGGGTGCCGGGGAGCTGTTTTTT.

Only a few counts were recorded for this clone. CDR3 region: CASSTRTGNQPQHF. CDR3 nucleotide sequence: TGTGCCAGTAGTACCCGGACAGGGAATCAGCCCCAGCATTTT. V is TRBV19 and J is TRBJ1-5; 8 bases are a match to TRBD1. Germline lookup yields CDR1 LNHDA and CDR2 SQIVND (reference sequence). V shed 4 bases and J 4 bases; nucleotides not matched to a gene: 3. The CDR3 consists of 14 residues.

The chain recombines TRBV12-5 with TRBJ2-7, with a tentative D call TRBD1 (6 bases). Trimming took off 2 bases at V and 10 bases at J, with 12 bases between the two ends. The CDR3 covers 12 residues. From germline, CDR1 is LGHNT and CDR2 FRNRAP. The CDR3 region has the DNA TGTGCTAGTGGTTTGTCGACGGGACACCAGTACTTC. This codes for CASGLSTGHQYF.

The J gene is TRBJ2-6, the V gene TRBV29-1; D might be TRBD1 (9 bases). This CDR3 comprises 17 residues. The ends were cut back, 8 bases at V and 0 bases at J, with 20 bases in the middle. Germline V gives CDR1 SQVTM, CDR2 ANQGSEA. In nucleotides, the CDR3 is TGCAGCCCGCCGCGGGGGGACAGGGACTCTGGGGCCAACGTCCTGACTTTC. This translates into CSPPRGDRDSGANVLTF. The full variable domain, rest sourced from reference TRBV29-1 and TRBJ2-6, is SAVISQKPSRDICQRGTSLTIQCQVDSQVTMMFWYRQQPGQSLTLIATANQGSEATYESGFVIDKFPISRPNLTFSTLTVSNMSPEDSSIYLCSPPRGDRDSGANVLTFGAGSRLTVL.